The entry below describes one TCR beta chain. The data derive from a study of blood T cell repertoires in COVID-19. Study as a whole: Whether acute or convalescent, the COVID-19 samples came from the United States, Italy and Spain. In each case, the material was cDNA or gDNA derived from T cells, B-cell-depleted T cells, or PBMCs.

Generated by immunoSEQ multiplex PCR, the TCRdb table keeps only in-frame clones and is missing some. This table holds 65,000 or so clones, roughly 83% found once. Germline lookup yields CDR1 SQVTM and CDR2 ANQGSEA. The CDR3 sequence is 13 residues long. V lost 4 bases, J lost 10 bases, and 4 bases stayed unmatched. This TCR came from a man aged 25 to 45 with COVID-19, enrolled during active disease. This chain links TRBV29-1 with TRBJ1-6, with TRBD1 identical over 10 bases. Sequences were obtained from peripheral blood. The CDR3 DNA is TGCAGCGTTGGACAGGGGGCTGGATCACCCCTCCACTTT. Translation: CSVGQGAGSPLHF.